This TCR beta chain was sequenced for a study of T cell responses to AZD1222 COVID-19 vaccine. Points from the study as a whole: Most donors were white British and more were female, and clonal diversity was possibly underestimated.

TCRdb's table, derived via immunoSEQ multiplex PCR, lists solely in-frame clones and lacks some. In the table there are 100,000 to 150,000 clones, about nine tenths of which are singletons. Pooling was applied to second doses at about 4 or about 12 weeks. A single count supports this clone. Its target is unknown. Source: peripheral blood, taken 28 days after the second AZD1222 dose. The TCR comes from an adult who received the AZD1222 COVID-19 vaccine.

The CDR3 sequence: CASSRTGPLGGYTF. The CDR3 DNA reads TGTGCCAGCAGTCGGACAGGCCCCCTGGGTGGCTACACCTTC. The V and J genes are TRBV3-1 (or the pseudogene TRBV3-2) and TRBJ1-2; 7 bases are a match to TRBD1. Trimming took 6 bases from V and 7 from J; bases not matched to a gene: 11. Germline values: CDR1 LGHDT, CDR2 YNNKEL (reference sequence). The CDR3 is 14 amino acids.